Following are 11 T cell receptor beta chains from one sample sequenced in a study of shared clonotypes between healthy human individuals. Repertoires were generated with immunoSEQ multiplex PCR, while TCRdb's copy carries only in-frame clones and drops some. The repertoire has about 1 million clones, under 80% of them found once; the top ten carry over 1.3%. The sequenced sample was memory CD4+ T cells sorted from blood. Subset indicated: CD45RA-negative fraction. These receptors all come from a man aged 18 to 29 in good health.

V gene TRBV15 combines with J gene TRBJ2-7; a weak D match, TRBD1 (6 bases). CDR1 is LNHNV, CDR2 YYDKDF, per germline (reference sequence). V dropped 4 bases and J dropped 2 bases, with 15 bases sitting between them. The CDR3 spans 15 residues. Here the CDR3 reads CATSNPRQATYEQYF. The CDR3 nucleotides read TGTGCCACCAGCAACCCCCGACAGGCTACCTACGAGCAGTACTTC.

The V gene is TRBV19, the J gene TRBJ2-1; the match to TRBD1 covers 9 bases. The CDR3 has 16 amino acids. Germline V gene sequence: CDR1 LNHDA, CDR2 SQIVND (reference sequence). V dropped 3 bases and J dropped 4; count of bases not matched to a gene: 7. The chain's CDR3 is CASSMWGTGMYNEQFF. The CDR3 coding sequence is TGTGCCAGTAGTATGTGGGGGACAGGGATGTACAATGAGCAGTTCTTC.

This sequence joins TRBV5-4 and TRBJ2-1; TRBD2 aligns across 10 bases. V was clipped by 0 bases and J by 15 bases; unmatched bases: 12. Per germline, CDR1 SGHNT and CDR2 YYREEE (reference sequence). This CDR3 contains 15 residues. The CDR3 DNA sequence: TGTGCCAGCAGCTTGGCGCTAGCGGGAGCCTCCGGGCGGTTCTTC. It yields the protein CASSLALAGASGRFF.

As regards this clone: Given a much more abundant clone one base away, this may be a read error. This CDR3 reads CASSADTGELFF. CDR3 sequence (DNA): TGTGCCAGCAGCGCGGACACCGGGGAGCTGTTTTTT. The chain is built from TRBV7-2 and TRBJ2-2; D is uncertain. The CDR3 covers 12 residues. CDR1 SGHTA and CDR2 FQGNSA come from the germline V gene. Trimming took 5 bases from V and 3 from J, leaving 4 bases between them.

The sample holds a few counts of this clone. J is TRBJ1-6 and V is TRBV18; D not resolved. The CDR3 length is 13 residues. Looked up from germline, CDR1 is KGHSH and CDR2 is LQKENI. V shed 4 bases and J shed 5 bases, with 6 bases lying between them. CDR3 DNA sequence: TGTGCCAGCTCACGGAATGATAATTCACCCCTCCACTTT. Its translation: CASSRNDNSPLHF.

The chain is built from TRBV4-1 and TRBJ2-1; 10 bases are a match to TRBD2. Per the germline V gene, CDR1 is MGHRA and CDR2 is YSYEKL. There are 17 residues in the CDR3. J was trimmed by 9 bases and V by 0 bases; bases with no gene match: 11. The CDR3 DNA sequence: TGCGCCAGCAGCCAAGATCGGGCTAGCGGGAGAACGGCTGAGCAGTTCTTC. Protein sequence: CASSQDRASGRTAEQFF.

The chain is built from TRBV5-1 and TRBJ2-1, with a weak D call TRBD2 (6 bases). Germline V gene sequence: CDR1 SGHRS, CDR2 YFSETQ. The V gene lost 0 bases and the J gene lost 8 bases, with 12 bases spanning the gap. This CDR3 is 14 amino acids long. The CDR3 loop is CASSLGGTFDEQFF. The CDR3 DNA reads TGCGCCAGCAGCTTGGGGGGGACTTTCGATGAGCAGTTCTTC.

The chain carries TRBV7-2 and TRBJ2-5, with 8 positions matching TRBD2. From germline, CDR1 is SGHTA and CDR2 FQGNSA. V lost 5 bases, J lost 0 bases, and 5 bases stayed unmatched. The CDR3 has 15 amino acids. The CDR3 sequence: CASSTSGGNQETQYF. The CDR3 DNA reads TGTGCCAGCAGCACGAGCGGGGGTAACCAAGAGACCCAGTACTTC. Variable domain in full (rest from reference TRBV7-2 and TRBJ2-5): GAGVSQSPSNKVTEKGKDVELRCDPISGHTALYWYRQSLGQGLEFLIYFQGNSAPDKSGLPSDRFSAERTGGSVSTLTIQRTQQEDSAVYLCASSTSGGNQETQYFGPGTRLLVL.

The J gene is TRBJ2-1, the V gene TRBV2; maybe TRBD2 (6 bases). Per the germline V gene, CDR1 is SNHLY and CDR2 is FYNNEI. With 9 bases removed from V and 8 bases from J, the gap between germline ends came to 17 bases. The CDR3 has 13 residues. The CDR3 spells CARWDLLGDEQFF. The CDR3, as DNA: TGTGCCAGGTGGGACTTACTAGGCGATGAGCAGTTCTTC.

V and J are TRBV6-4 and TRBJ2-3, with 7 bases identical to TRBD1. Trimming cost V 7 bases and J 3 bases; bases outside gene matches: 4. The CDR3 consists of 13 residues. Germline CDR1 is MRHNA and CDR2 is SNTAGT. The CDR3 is CASKTGETDTQYF. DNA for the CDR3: TGTGCCAGCAAAACAGGGGAAACAGATACGCAGTATTTT.

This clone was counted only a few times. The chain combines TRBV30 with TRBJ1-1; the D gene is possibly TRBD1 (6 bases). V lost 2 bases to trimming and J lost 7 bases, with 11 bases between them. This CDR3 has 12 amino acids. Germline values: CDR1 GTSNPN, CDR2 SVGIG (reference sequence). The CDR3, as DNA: TGTGCCTGGAGTCAGGGGCAGGTTGAAGCTTTCTTT. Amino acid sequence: CAWSQGQVEAFF.